Here is one T cell receptor beta chain with its context. This sample was included in a study of T cell responses to AZD1222 COVID-19 vaccine. Only in-frame clones appear in the TCRdb table, and some are missing; sequencing was by immunoSEQ multiplex PCR. The repertoire holds approximately 120,000 clones, with over 75% as singletons. This TCR was recovered from an adult who received the AZD1222 COVID-19 vaccine. Here the sequenced sample was peripheral blood, taken 28 days after the second AZD1222 dose.

The CDR3 bases are TGTGCCAGCAGTCCCACCCAGGGGGCGCGCGGAAAACTGTTTTTT. Translated: CASSPTQGARGKLFF. The chain recombines TRBV27 with TRBJ1-4; 8 bases fit TRBD1. The CDR3 consists of 15 residues. CDR1 is MNHEY, CDR2 SMNVEV, per germline (reference sequence). V was pared by 5 bases and J by 10 bases, with 12 bases of the junction left unmatched. Supplemented by reference TRBV27 and TRBJ1-4, the full variable domain reads EAQVTQNPRYLITVTGKKLTVTCSQNMNHEYMSWYRQDPGLGLRQIYYSMNVEVTDKGDVPEGYKVSRKEKRNFPLILESPSPNQTSLYFCASSPTQGARGKLFFGSGTQLSVL.